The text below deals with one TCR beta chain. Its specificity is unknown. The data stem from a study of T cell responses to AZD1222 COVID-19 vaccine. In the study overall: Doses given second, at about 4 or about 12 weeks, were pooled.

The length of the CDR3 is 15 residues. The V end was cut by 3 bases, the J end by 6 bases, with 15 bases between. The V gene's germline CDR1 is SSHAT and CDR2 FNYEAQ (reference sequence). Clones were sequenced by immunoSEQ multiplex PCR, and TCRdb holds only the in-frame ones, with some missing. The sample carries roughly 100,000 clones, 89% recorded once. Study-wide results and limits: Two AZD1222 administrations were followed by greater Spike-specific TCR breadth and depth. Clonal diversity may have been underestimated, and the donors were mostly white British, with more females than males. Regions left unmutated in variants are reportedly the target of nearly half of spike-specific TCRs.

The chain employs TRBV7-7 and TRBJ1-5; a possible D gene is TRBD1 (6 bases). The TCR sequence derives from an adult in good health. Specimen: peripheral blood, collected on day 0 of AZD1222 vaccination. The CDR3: CASSFFERGGQPQHF. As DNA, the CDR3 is TGTGCCAGCAGCTTTTTCGAAAGGGGGGGTCAGCCCCAGCATTTT.